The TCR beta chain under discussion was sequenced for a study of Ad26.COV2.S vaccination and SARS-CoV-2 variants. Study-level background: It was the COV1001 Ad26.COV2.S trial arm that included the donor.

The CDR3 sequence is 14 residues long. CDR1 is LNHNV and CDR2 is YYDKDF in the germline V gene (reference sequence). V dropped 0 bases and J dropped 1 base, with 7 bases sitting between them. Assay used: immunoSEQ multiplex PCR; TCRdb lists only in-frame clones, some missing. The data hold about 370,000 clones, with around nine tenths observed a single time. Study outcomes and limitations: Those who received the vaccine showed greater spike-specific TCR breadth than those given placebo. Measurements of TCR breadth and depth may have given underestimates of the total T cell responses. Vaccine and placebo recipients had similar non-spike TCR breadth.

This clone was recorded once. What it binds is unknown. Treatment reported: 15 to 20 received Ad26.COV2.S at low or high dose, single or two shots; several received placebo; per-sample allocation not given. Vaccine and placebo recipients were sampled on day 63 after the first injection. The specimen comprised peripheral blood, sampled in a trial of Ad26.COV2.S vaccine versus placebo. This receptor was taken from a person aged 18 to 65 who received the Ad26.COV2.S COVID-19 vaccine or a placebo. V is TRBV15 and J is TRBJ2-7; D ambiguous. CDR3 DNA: TGTGCCACCAGCAGAGATATGGGATCCTACGAGCAGTACTTC. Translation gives CATSRDMGSYEQYF.